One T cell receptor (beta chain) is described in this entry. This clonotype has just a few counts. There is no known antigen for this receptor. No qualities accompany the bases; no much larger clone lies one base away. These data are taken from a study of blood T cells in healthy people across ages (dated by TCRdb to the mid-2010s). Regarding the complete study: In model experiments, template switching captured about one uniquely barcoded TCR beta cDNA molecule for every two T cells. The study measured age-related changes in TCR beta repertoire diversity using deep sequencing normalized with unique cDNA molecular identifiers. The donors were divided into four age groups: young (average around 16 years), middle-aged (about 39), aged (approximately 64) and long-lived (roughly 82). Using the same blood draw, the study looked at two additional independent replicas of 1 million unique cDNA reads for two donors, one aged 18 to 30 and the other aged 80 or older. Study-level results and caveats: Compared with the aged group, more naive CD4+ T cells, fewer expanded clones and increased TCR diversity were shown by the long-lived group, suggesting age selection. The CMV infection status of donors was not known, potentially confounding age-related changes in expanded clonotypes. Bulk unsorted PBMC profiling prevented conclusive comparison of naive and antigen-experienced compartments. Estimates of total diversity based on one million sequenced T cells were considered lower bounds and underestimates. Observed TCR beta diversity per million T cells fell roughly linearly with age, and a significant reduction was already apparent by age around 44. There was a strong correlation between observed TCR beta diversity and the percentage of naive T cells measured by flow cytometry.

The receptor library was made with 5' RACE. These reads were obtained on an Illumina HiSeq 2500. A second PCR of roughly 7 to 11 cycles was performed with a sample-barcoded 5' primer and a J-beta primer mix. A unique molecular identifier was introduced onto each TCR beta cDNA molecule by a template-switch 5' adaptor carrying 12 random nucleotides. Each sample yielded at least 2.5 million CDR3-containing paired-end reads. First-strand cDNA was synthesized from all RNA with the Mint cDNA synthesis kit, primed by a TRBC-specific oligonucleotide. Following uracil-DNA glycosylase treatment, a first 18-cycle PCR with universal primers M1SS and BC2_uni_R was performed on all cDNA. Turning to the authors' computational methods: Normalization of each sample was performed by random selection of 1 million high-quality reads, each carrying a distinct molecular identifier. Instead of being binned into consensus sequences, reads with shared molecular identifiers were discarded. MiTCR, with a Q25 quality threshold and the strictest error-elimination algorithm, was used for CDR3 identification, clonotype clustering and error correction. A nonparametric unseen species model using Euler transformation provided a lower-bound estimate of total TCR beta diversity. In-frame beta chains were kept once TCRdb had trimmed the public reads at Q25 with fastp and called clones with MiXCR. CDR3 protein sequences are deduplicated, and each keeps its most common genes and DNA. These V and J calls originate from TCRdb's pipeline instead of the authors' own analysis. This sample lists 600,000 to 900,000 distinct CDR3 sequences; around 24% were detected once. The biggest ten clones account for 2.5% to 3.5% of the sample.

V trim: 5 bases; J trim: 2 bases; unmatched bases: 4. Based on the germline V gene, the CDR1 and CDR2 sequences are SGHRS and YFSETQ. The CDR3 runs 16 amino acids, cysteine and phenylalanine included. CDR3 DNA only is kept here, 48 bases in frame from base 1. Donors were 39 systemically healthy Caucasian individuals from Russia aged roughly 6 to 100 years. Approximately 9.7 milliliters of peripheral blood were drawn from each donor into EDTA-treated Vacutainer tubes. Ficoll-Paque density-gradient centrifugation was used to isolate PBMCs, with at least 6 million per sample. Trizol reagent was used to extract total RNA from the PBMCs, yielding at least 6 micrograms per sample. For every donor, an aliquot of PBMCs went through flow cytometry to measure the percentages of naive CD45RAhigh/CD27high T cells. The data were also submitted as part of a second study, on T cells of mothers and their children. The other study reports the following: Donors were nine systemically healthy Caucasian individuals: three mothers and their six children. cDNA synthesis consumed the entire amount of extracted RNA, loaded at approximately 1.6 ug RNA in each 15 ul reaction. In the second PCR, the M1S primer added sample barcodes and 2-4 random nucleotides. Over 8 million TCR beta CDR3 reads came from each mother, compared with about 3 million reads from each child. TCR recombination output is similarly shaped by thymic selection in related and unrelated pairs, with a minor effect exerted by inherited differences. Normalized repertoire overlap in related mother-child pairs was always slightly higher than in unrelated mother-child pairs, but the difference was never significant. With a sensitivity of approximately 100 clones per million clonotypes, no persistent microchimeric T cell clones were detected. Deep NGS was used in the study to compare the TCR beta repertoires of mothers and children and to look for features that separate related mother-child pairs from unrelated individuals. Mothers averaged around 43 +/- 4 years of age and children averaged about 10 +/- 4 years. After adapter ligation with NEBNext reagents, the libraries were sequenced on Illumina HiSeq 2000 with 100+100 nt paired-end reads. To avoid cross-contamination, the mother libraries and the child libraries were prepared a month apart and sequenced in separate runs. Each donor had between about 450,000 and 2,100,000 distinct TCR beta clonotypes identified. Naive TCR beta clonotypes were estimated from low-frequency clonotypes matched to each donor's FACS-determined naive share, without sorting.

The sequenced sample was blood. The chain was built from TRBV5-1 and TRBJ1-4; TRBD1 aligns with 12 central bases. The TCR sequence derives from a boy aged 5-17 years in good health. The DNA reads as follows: TGCGCCAGCAGACCGGGACAGGGGGCGACTAATGAAAAACTGTTTTTT. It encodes CASRPGQGATNEKLFF. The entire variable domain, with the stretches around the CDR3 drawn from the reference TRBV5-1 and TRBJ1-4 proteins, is KAGVTQTPRYLIKTRGQQVTLSCSPISGHRSVSWYQQTPGQGLQFLFEYFSETQRNKGNFPGRFSGRQFSNSRSEMNVSTLELGDSALYLCASRPGQGATNEKLFFGSGTQLSVL.